These T cell receptor beta chains were read from a single sample in a study of blood T cell repertoires in COVID-19. TCRdb's copy holds only in-frame clones and misses some; the assay was immunoSEQ multiplex PCR. The sample includes 260,000 or so clones, over 75% of them seen just once. The specimen sequenced was peripheral blood. The source of these receptors is a man younger than 35 with active or convalescent COVID-19. The CDR3 runs from the conserved cysteine through the conserved F or W. The D gene is left open where the match is weak. For some rows the clone size is stated as once, few or many, or as a class when expanded; others skip it.

j_call d_call clone_size v_call cdr3_aa cdr3_nt
TRBJ2-2 TRBD1 - TRBV15 CATSRQGADTGELFF TGTGCCACCAGCAGACAGGGGGCGGACACCGGGGAGCTGTTTTTT
TRBJ1-2 - - TRBV14 CASSQDYQGNYGYTF TGTGCCAGCAGCCAAGATTATCAGGGGAACTATGGCTACACCTTC
TRBJ2-7 TRBD1 - TRBV15 CATSSRDRASSYEQYF TGTGCCACCAGCAGCAGAGACAGGGCATCATCCTACGAGCAGTACTTC
TRBJ1-6 TRBD1 - TRBV18 CASSPGTGVPYNSPLHF TGTGCCAGCTCACCCGGGACAGGTGTGCCCTATAATTCACCCCTCCACTTT
TRBJ1-2 - few TRBV3-1/TRBV3-2 CASSGGSVYGYTF TGTGCCAGCAGCGGGGGGTCGGTCTATGGCTACACCTTC
TRBJ2-7 - - TRBV7-2 CVLGGAEQYF TGTGTTCTCGGCGGGGCCGAGCAGTACTTC
TRBJ1-5 - few TRBV6-5 CASSSQVFDSNQPQHF TGTGCCAGCAGTTCACAGGTGTTCGATAGCAATCAGCCCCAGCATTTT
TRBJ2-7 - - TRBV7-9 CASSSRGSGPKFYYEQYF TGTGCCAGCAGCTCCCGGGGTAGCGGACCGAAATTTTACTACGAGCAGTACTTC
TRBJ2-1 TRBD2 - TRBV3-1/TRBV3-2 CASSQSGGPYNEQFF TGTGCCAGCAGTCAAAGCGGGGGACCATACAATGAGCAGTTCTTC
TRBJ2-3 TRBD2 - TRBV3-1/TRBV3-2 CASSQDGGWGLVIDTQYF TGTGCCAGCAGCCAAGATGGTGGTTGGGGACTAGTCATAGATACGCAGTATTTT
TRBJ2-7 - - TRBV11-2 CASNPVRGEQYF TGTGCCAGCAACCCCGTCCGGGGGGAGCAGTACTTC
TRBJ2-5 TRBD2 - TRBV6-2/TRBV6-3 CASRPSGGGQETQYF TGTGCCAGCAGACCTAGCGGGGGGGGCCAAGAGACCCAGTACTTC
TRBJ2-1 - - TRBV7-9 CASSPTDNEQFF TGTGCCAGCAGCCCTACCGACAATGAGCAGTTCTTC
TRBJ1-2 TRBD1 - TRBV6-5 CASTLRQGSGGYTF TGTGCCAGCACCCTAAGACAGGGTAGCGGTGGCTACACCTTC
TRBJ2-3 TRBD2 - TRBV9 CASSDNSGGDRTDTQYF TGTGCCAGCAGCGACAATAGCGGGGGGGACCGCACAGATACGCAGTATTTT
TRBJ1-3 - - TRBV9 CASSFPGNTIYF TGTGCCAGCAGCTTCCCGGGAAACACCATATATTTT
TRBJ2-4 TRBD2 - TRBV6-2/TRBV6-3 CASSYVAGGVSKNIQYF TGTGCCAGCAGTTACGTTGCGGGAGGAGTGTCCAAAAACATTCAGTACTTC
TRBJ2-1 - - TRBV27 CASSLQTYNEQFF TGTGCCAGCAGTTTACAGACCTACAATGAGCAGTTCTTC
TRBJ1-5 TRBD1 - TRBV2 CASSTSPGQGAQPQHF TGTGCCAGCAGTACCTCTCCGGGACAGGGGGCACAGCCCCAGCATTTT
TRBJ2-1 TRBD2 - TRBV5-4 CASSSERGGRYEQFF TGTGCCAGCAGCTCAGAGCGGGGGGGCCGATATGAGCAGTTCTTC
TRBJ1-2 - - TRBV29-1 CSVFDQGAYGYTF TGCAGCGTTTTCGACCAAGGGGCCTATGGCTACACCTTC
TRBJ1-2 - - TRBV27 CASSLVGGAWGYTF TGTGCCAGCAGTTTAGTAGGGGGGGCTTGGGGCTACACCTTC
TRBJ2-7 - - TRBV5-6 CASSLKSYEQYF TGTGCCAGCAGCTTGAAGAGCTACGAGCAGTACTTC
TRBJ2-7 - - TRBV25-1 CASSLLPSGEQYF TGTGCCAGCAGTCTTCTTCCATCGGGGGAGCAGTACTTC